Below are 5 T cell receptor beta chains sequenced from a single sample in a study of cytomegalovirus exposure and HLA in healthy donors. The PCR used 60 Vbeta and 13 Jbeta primers. Data came from immunoSEQ multiplex PCR; TCRdb stores just in-frame clones and leaves some out. Seen here are more than 140,000 clones, 82% observed once, and the top ten hold about 3.4%. Input material: PBMCs. Receptor source: a man aged 18 to 29 in good health and CMV-seropositive.

This clone was detected a few times. The chain employs TRBV15 and TRBJ2-7; 7 positions match TRBD2. The CDR3 runs 14 residues. V was clipped by 3 bases and J by 2 bases; unmatched bases: 4. In germline, CDR1 is LNHNV, CDR2 YYDKDF (reference sequence). The CDR3 DNA follows: TGTGCCACCAGCAGGGGGGGGGTGACCTACGAGCAGTACTTC. Protein: CATSRGGVTYEQYF.

The chain has TRBV28 and TRBJ2-5; 8 bases line up with TRBD2. The length of the CDR3 is 14 residues. Trimming at V came to 7 bases and at J to 4 bases, leaving 8 bases not matched to a gene. In germline, CDR1 is MDHEN, CDR2 SYDVKM. CDR3 nucleotide sequence: TGTGCCAGCACACGCGGGGGGCCAGGAGAGACCCAGTACTTC. It encodes CASTRGGPGETQYF.

The V gene is TRBV11-3, the J gene TRBJ2-2, with TRBD1 matching over 10 bases. The V gene's germline CDR1 is SGHNT and CDR2 YENEEA. The CDR3 length is 15 residues. Losses at the gene ends were 4 bases for V and 6 bases for J; bases not matched to a gene: 5. The DNA for the CDR3 is TGTGCCAGCAGCTGGGGACAGGGGACGGCCGGGGAGCTGTTTTTT. Protein product: CASSWGQGTAGELFF. The complete variable domain, with remaining parts taken from reference TRBV11-3 and TRBJ2-2, reads EAGVVQSPRYKIIEKKQPVAFWCNPISGHNTLYWYLQNLGQGPELLIRYENEEAVDDSQLPKDRFSAERLKGVDSTLKIQPAELGDSAVYLCASSWGQGTAGELFFGEGSRLTVL.

The chain carries TRBV5-4 and TRBJ2-7; maybe TRBD1 (5 bases). CDR3 length: 13 residues. The germline V gene encodes CDR1 SGHNT and CDR2 YYREEE (reference sequence). V gave up 4 bases and J gave up 2 bases, with 10 bases separating them. This chain's CDR3 is CASSVGQAYEQYF. DNA for the CDR3: TGTGCCAGCAGCGTGGGGCAGGCCTACGAGCAGTACTTC.

J is TRBJ1-4 and V is TRBV19; possible D gene TRBD1, 6 bases. V was trimmed by 7 bases and J by 4 bases, leaving 13 bases between them. Per germline, CDR1 LNHDA and CDR2 SQIVND (reference sequence). This CDR3 is built from 14 residues. CDR3 loop: CASNWGQDNEKLFF. The CDR3 coding sequence is TGTGCCAGTAATTGGGGACAAGATAATGAAAAACTGTTTTTT.